Below, 25 T cell receptor beta chains from the same sample are listed, as sequenced in a study of cytotoxic CD8 clonotypes in ibrutinib-treated CLL. The repertoire was sequenced with immunoSEQ multiplex PCR; TCRdb's copy has only in-frame clones and lacks some. The repertoire includes over 120,000 clones, roughly 83% of them detected once, and over 10% sits in the top ten. The sample consisted of PBMCs, taken after 12 months of ibrutinib treatment. The receptors stem from a human donor with chronic lymphocytic leukemia.

The rearrangement uses TRBV2 and TRBJ2-7; 12 bases are shared with TRBD1. The CDR3 has 15 residues. Germline V gene data show CDR1 as SNHLY and CDR2 as FYNNEI. Losses at the gene ends were 3 bases for V and 4 bases for J; bases not matched to a gene: 4. The CDR3 region is CASSDRDRGRYEQYF. CDR3 in DNA: TGTGCCAGCAGTGATAGGGACAGGGGGCGTTACGAGCAGTACTTC.

In this sample, this clone turned up a few times. The chain couples TRBV5-4 to TRBJ2-2, with 8 bases fitting TRBD2. Germline V gene sequence: CDR1 SGHNT, CDR2 YYREEE (reference sequence). The CDR3 is 15 residues long. Trimming removed 0 bases from V and 4 bases from J; junction bases left unmatched: 2. CDR3 region: CASSLGLAGTGELFF. CDR3 DNA: TGTGCCAGCAGCTTGGGCCTAGCGGGCACCGGGGAGCTGTTTTTT.

The V call is TRBV7-8, the J call TRBJ1-4, with D unresolved. V shed 5 bases and J shed 6 bases, with 4 bases lying between them. CDR3 length: 11 residues. Per germline, CDR1 SGHVS and CDR2 FQNEAQ. The chain's CDR3 is CASSSYEKLFF. CDR3 nucleotide sequence: TGTGCCAGCAGCAGTTATGAAAAACTGTTTTTT.

The chain is built from TRBV9 and TRBJ2-2; D remains unclear. CDR3 length: 15 residues. V lost 5 bases, J lost 7 bases, and 18 bases lay in between. The germline V gene encodes CDR1 SGDLS and CDR2 YYNGEE. As DNA, the CDR3 is TGTGCCAGCAGAGAAGATGTGGGATTCAGCGGGGAGCTGTTTTTT. As protein: CASREDVGFSGELFF.

This chain connects TRBV19 to TRBJ1-5; D may be TRBD1 (5 bases). V gave up 8 bases and J gave up 1 base, with 12 bases separating them. CDR3 length equals 14 residues. Germline CDR1 LNHDA, CDR2 SQIVND (reference sequence). The CDR3 sequence is CASRSGDSNQPQHF. The CDR3 DNA reads as TGTGCCAGTCGCTCGGGGGACAGCAATCAGCCCCAGCATTTT.

The rearrangement links TRBV5-1 to TRBJ2-7, with D possibly matching TRBD1 (6 bases). The germline gives CDR1 SGHRS, CDR2 YFSETQ. The CDR3 has 13 residues. Trimming took off 2 bases at V and 3 bases at J, with 9 bases between the two ends. The CDR3 DNA reads TGCGCCAGCAGCTTCGGACAGAACTACGAGCAGTACTTC. Protein sequence: CASSFGQNYEQYF. The full variable domain, with the rest looked up from reference TRBV5-1 and TRBJ2-7, is KAGVTQTPRYLIKTRGQQVTLSCSPISGHRSVSWYQQTPGQGLQFLFEYFSETQRNKGNFPGRFSGRQFSNSRSEMNVSTLELGDSALYLCASSFGQNYEQYFGPGTRLTVT.

The chain combines TRBV15 with TRBJ1-1, with TRBD1 identical over 7 bases. From germline, CDR1 is LNHNV and CDR2 YYDKDF (reference sequence). The CDR3 is made up of 15 amino acids. J was trimmed by 5 bases and V by 0 bases; bases with no gene match: 6. The CDR3 is CATSREAGGRTEAFF. The CDR3 DNA is TGTGCCACCAGCAGAGAGGCAGGGGGGAGAACTGAAGCTTTCTTT.

This clone was seen more than once but under ten times. The chain couples TRBV30 to TRBJ1-1; TRBD1 might be the D (6 bases). Looked up from germline, CDR1 is GTSNPN and CDR2 is SVGIG (reference sequence). The CDR3 runs 13 residues. The V end was cut by 2 bases, the J end by 4 bases, with 11 bases between. CDR3 DNA: TGTGCCTGGAGTACAGGGTTGATCACTGAAGCTTTCTTT. It yields the protein CAWSTGLITEAFF.

The gene calls are TRBV15 and TRBJ2-7, with TRBD2 matching over 10 bases. The CDR3 has 15 amino acids. Germline loops: CDR1 LNHNV, CDR2 YYDKDF (reference sequence). The J segment lost 5 bases and the V segment lost 3 bases, leaving 7 bases of the junction unmatched. The CDR3 here is CATSRGTSDFHEQYF. DNA of the CDR3: TGTGCCACCAGCAGGGGGACTAGCGATTTCCACGAGCAGTACTTC.

V usage is TRBV7-3 and J usage is TRBJ2-1, with D possibly TRBD2 on 5 matching bases. The germline V and J ends were trimmed by 6 bases and 4 bases, with 19 bases remaining between them. CDR3 size: 16 residues. Per the germline V gene, CDR1 is SGHTA and CDR2 is FQGTGA. The CDR3: CASSFGSRAGYNEQFF. The CDR3 DNA reads TGTGCCAGCAGTTTTGGGTCGAGGGCTGGGTACAATGAGCAGTTCTTC.

The rearrangement joins TRBV7-6 to TRBJ2-1, with 10 bases aligning to TRBD2. The junction had 8 bases not matched to a gene; V was cut back by 1 base and J by 8 bases. Germline loops: CDR1 SGHVS, CDR2 FNYEAQ. The CDR3 runs to 16 residues. This chain's CDR3 is CASSLGYVLAGDEQFF. The CDR3 DNA follows: TGTGCCAGCAGCTTAGGATATGTGCTAGCGGGAGATGAGCAGTTCTTC.

The rearrangement uses TRBV27 and TRBJ1-5, with no clear D. Trimming removed 8 bases at V and 0 bases at J, with 8 bases between. This CDR3 has 13 residues. Germline-derived CDR1 and CDR2 are MNHEY and SMNVEV (reference sequence). CDR3 sequence (DNA): TGTGCCAGCGCACTAAATAGCAATCAGCCCCAGCATTTT. Amino acid sequence: CASALNSNQPQHF.

This clone was counted only a few times. At the DNA level, this CDR3 is encoded by other sequences in the same sample as well. V is TRBV28 and J is TRBJ2-7; no clear D. CDR1 MDHEN and CDR2 SYDVKM come from the germline V gene. Trimming removed 2 bases at V and 2 bases at J, with 4 bases between. The CDR3 consists of 12 residues. As DNA, the CDR3 is TGTGCCAGCAGTTTAGGAACCTACGAGCAGTACTTC. Amino acid sequence: CASSLGTYEQYF.

The chain combines TRBV9 with TRBJ2-7; D is perhaps TRBD1 (6 bases). The germline V gene has CDR1 SGDLS and CDR2 YYNGEE. The CDR3 consists of 14 residues. The V end was cut by 4 bases, the J end by 3 bases, with 14 bases between. CDR3 sequence (DNA): TGTGCCAGCAGCCCCCTACAGGGCCGCTACGAGCAGTACTTC. Protein sequence: CASSPLQGRYEQYF.

The sample holds one count of this clone. The chain employs TRBV9 and TRBJ1-2; possibly TRBD1 for D (5 bases). Trimming shortened V by 1 base and J by 4 bases, and 14 bases separated the two germline ends. Germline CDR1 SGDLS, CDR2 YYNGEE. CDR3 length equals 15 residues. The CDR3 protein is CASSVLGGSVYGYTF. CDR3 DNA sequence: TGTGCCAGCAGCGTACTGGGGGGGAGCGTCTATGGCTACACCTTC. Full variable domain (remainder filled in from reference TRBV9 and TRBJ1-2): DSGVTQTPKHLITATGQRVTLRCSPRSGDLSVYWYQQSLDQGLQFLIQYYNGEERAKGNILERFSAQQFPDLHSELNLSSLELGDSALYFCASSVLGGSVYGYTFGSGTRLTVV.

The rearrangement uses TRBV6-5 and TRBJ2-3, with 10 bases that match TRBD2. The V and J ends lost 6 bases and 3 bases, in that order; junction bases with no gene match: 6. The CDR3 covers 15 residues. Germline V gives CDR1 MNHEY, CDR2 SVGAGI. In DNA, the CDR3 is TGTGCCAGCAGGTTAGCGGGAGGAGGGACAGATACGCAGTATTTT. This gives the protein CASRLAGGGTDTQYF.

This clone was seen a few times. This chain connects TRBV6-4 to TRBJ1-5, with D hard to call. The CDR3 is 13 amino acids. Germline-derived CDR1 and CDR2 are MRHNA and SNTAGT. The V and J ends lost 3 bases and 3 bases respectively, with 6 bases between them. CDR3 sequence (DNA): TGTGCCAGCAGTGAACAATTCAATCAGCCCCAGCATTTT. Encoded protein: CASSEQFNQPQHF.

The chain recombines TRBV10-3 with TRBJ2-1; D is unresolved. The CDR3 contains 14 residues. Deletions cut 3 bases from V and 4 bases from J, with 10 bases between. Germline CDR1 is ENHRY and CDR2 is SYGVKD. CDR3: CAISDSAFYNEQFF. The CDR3 DNA is TGTGCCATCAGTGATTCGGCTTTTTACAATGAGCAGTTCTTC.

The V and J genes are TRBV7-8 and TRBJ1-5, with a tentative D call TRBD1 (6 bases). Trimming took 0 bases from V and 3 from J, leaving 21 bases between them. Germline lookup yields CDR1 SGHVS and CDR2 FQNEAQ. This CDR3 has 19 residues. The CDR3 DNA reads TGTGCCAGCAGCTTAGCGCTAATGGTAGCGGGGGCCCCCAATCAGCCCCAGCATTTT. The encoded protein is CASSLALMVAGAPNQPQHF.

The chain is built from TRBV4-1 and TRBJ2-3; D uncertain. Germline V gene sequence: CDR1 MGHRA, CDR2 YSYEKL. This CDR3 has 16 residues. Trimming took 5 bases from V and 2 from J, leaving 17 bases between them. As DNA, the CDR3 is TGCGCCAGCAGCGATATAGGGCTCACTACCACAGATACGCAGTATTTT. As protein: CASSDIGLTTTDTQYF.

The V and J genes are TRBV4-1 and TRBJ1-1, with no clear D. CDR1 MGHRA and CDR2 YSYEKL come from the germline V gene. This CDR3 has 13 amino acids. The ends were cut back, 6 bases at V and 1 base at J, with 9 bases in the middle. CDR3 amino acids: CASSYDRNTEAFF. The CDR3 nucleotides read TGCGCCAGCAGTTACGATCGGAACACTGAAGCTTTCTTT.

V and J are TRBV2 and TRBJ2-2; no clear D. In germline, CDR1 is SNHLY, CDR2 FYNNEI. The CDR3 loop spans 15 amino acids. The germline V and J ends were trimmed by 5 bases and 1 base, with 11 bases remaining between them. CDR3 protein: CASSISVGNTGELFF. The CDR3 DNA is TGTGCCAGCAGTATCTCTGTCGGGAACACCGGGGAGCTGTTTTTT.

This clone was observed once. The rearrangement links TRBV11-2 to TRBJ2-3, with 8 bases identical to TRBD1. The CDR3 runs 14 residues. After removal of 5 bases from V and 5 bases from J, the junction contained 6 bases not matched to a gene. The germline CDR1 and CDR2 sequences are SGHAT and FQNNGV. As DNA, the CDR3 is TGTGCCAGCAGCCCACAAGGACAGGGAGATACGCAGTATTTT. It specifies CASSPQGQGDTQYF.

This clone was detected only once. The CDR3 loop is CASSKILGVAGLYEQYF. The DNA for the CDR3 is TGTGCCAGCAGCAAAATTCTTGGGGTAGCGGGACTCTACGAGCAGTACTTC. The chain couples TRBV28 to TRBJ2-7; 8 bases are a match to TRBD2. The CDR3 covers 17 residues. Germline V gene lookup returns CDR1 MDHEN and CDR2 SYDVKM. Trimming cost V 6 bases and J 3 bases; bases outside gene matches: 16.

The V and J genes are TRBV9 and TRBJ2-6; D is undetermined. The CDR3 consists of 15 residues. The germline gives CDR1 SGDLS, CDR2 YYNGEE. Trimming cost V 0 bases and J 4 bases, with 8 bases left between them. CDR3 sequence: CASSVALSGANVLTF. In DNA, the CDR3 is TGTGCCAGCAGCGTAGCGCTTTCCGGGGCCAACGTCCTGACTTTC. The whole variable domain, filled in from reference TRBV9 and TRBJ2-6, reads DSGVTQTPKHLITATGQRVTLRCSPRSGDLSVYWYQQSLDQGLQFLIQYYNGEERAKGNILERFSAQQFPDLHSELNLSSLELGDSALYFCASSVALSGANVLTFGAGSRLTVL.